This paragraph covers one T cell receptor (beta chain) sequence. Its antigen is not identified. The sample is drawn from a study of shared clonotypes between healthy human individuals. Study outcomes and limitations: In the sorted subsets, rarefaction showed sequencing was incomplete despite large depth.

The method was immunoSEQ multiplex PCR; TCRdb's version includes in-frame clones alone and lacks a portion of them. The sample holds some 1 million clones, 65% to 80% seen once. The CDR3 consists of 15 residues. The germline gives CDR1 SNHLY, CDR2 FYNNEI. The V gene lost 7 bases and the J gene lost 0 bases, with 15 bases spanning the gap. Material: memory CD4+ T cells sorted from blood. Subset reported: CD45RA-negative fraction. This clonotype was obtained from a man younger than 35 in good health. The chain links TRBV2 to TRBJ1-1; possibly TRBD1 for D (6 bases). Here the CDR3 reads CASIRQEGMNTEAFF. Here the CDR3 DNA reads TGTGCCAGCATCAGACAGGAGGGAATGAACACTGAAGCTTTCTTT.